The entry below describes one T cell receptor beta chain. Sample-barcoded 5' priming and a J-beta primer mix drove a second PCR of about 6 to 12 cycles. TCRdb used MiXCR to reprocess the 5' RACE reads, holding one entry per CDR3 protein. The table lists approximately 800,000 distinct CDR3 sequences, roughly 50% of them singletons, with 25% to 30% in the top ten. Sample donors were healthy Caucasian individuals that came from Russia, aged roughly 6 to 100. For every donor, a draw yielded about 10 milliliters of peripheral blood. This entry comes from a study of blood T cells in healthy people across ages. V was pared by 0 bases and J by 4 bases, with 10 bases between. This CDR3 spans 14 amino acids. Germline CDR1 SGHKS, CDR2 YYEKEE (reference sequence).

The sequence came from a man aged 35 to 55 in good health. The rearrangement links TRBV5-5 to TRBJ1-1, with D maybe TRBD1 (5 bases). Sequencing was done on a sample of blood. The CDR3 is CASSLGGAGTEAFF. DNA of the CDR3: TGTGCCAGCAGCTTGGGAGGGGCCGGCACTGAAGCTTTCTTT. Variable domain in full (rest from reference TRBV5-5 and TRBJ1-1): DAGVTQSPTHLIKTRGQQVTLRCSPISGHKSVSWYQQVLGQGPQFIFQYYEKEERGRGNFPDRFSARQFPNYSSELNVNALLLGDSALYLCASSLGGAGTEAFFGQGTRLTVV.